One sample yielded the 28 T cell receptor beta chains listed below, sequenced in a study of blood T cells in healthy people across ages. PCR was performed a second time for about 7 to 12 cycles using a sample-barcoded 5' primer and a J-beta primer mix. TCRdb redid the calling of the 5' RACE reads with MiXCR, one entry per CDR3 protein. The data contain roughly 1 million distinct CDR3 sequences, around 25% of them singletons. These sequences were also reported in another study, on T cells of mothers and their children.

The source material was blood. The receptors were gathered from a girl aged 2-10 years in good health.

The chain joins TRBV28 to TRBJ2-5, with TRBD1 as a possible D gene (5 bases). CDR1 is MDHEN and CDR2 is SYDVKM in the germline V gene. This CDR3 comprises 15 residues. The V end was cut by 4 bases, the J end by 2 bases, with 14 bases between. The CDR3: CASSSRRQGQETQYF. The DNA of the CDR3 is TGTGCCAGCAGTTCGAGACGTCAGGGTCAAGAGACCCAGTACTTC. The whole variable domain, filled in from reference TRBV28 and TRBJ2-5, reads DVKVTQSSRYLVKRTGEKVFLECVQDMDHENMFWYRQDPGLGLRLIYFSYDVKMKEKGDIPEGYSVSREKKERFSLILESASTNQTSMYLCASSSRRQGQETQYFGPGTRLLVL.

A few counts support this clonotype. CDR3 DNA: TGTGCCATCGGGAACAGGGACAGACAAGGTGGCTACACCTTC. It encodes CAIGNRDRQGGYTF. The chain has TRBV10-3 and TRBJ1-2, with 7 bases matching TRBD1. The CDR3 length is 14 residues. With 8 bases clipped from V and 7 bases from J, the junction kept 13 bases outside the gene matches. The V gene's germline CDR1 is ENHRY and CDR2 SYGVKD.

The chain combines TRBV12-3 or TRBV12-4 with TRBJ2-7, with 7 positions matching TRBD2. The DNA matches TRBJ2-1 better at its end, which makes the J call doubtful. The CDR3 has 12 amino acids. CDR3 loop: CASSATSPEQFF. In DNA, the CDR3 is TGTGCCAGCAGTGCGACTAGCCCAGAGCAGTTCTTC.

DNA for the CDR3: TGCGCCAGCAGCCCGACTGAATACACCGGGGAGCTGTTTTTT. Protein: CASSPTEYTGELFF. The J gene is TRBJ2-2, the V gene TRBV4-1; no clear D gene. The germline V gene encodes CDR1 MGHRA and CDR2 YSYEKL. The CDR3 runs 14 residues. V lost 4 bases and J 3 bases, leaving 9 bases between the germline ends.

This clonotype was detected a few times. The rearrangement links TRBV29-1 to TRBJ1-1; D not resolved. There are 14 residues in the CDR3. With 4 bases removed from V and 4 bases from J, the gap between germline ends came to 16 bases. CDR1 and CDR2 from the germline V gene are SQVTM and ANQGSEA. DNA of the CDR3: TGCAGCGTTGTGGAGGGCTTATTGGGCACTGAAGCTTTCTTT. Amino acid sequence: CSVVEGLLGTEAFF.

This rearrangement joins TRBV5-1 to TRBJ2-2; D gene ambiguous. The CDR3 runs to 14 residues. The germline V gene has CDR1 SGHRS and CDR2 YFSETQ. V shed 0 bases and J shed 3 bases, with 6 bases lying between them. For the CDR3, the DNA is TGCGCCAGCAGCTTGGGATTTGACACCGGGGAGCTGTTTTTT. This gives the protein CASSLGFDTGELFF.

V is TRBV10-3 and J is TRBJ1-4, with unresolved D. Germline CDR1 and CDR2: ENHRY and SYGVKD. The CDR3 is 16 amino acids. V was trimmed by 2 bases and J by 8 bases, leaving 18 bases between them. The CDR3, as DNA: TGTGCCATCAGTGAGCGGAGGGCCTCCTCTGGGGAAAAACTGTTTTTT. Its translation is CAISERRASSGEKLFF.

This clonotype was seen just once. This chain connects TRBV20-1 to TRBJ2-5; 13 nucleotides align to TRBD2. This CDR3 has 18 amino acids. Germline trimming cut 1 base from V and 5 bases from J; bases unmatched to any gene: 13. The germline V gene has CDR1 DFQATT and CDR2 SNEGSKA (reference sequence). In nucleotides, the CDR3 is TGCAGTGCTAGAGGCTCCGGGACTAGCGGGATCCAGTCCGAGACCCAGTACTTC. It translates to CSARGSGTSGIQSETQYF.

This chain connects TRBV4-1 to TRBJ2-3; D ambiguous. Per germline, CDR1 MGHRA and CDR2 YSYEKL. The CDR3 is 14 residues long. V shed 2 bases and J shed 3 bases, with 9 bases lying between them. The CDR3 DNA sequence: TGCGCCAGCAGCCAACGTAACCCGACAGATACGCAGTATTTT. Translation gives CASSQRNPTDTQYF.

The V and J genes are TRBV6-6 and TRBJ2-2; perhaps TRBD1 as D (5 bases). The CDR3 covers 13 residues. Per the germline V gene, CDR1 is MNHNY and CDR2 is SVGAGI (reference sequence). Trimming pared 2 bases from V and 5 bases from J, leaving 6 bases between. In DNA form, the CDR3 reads TGTGCCAGCAGTTACAAGGGGACCGGGGAGCTGTTTTTT. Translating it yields CASSYKGTGELFF.

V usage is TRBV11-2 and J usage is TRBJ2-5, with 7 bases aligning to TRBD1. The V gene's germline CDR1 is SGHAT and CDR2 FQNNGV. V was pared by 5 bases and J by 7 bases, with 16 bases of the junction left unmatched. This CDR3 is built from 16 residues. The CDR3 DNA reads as TGTGCCAGCAGCACCCGTCCCGGGACAGAATTCGGGACCCAGTACTTC. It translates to CASSTRPGTEFGTQYF.

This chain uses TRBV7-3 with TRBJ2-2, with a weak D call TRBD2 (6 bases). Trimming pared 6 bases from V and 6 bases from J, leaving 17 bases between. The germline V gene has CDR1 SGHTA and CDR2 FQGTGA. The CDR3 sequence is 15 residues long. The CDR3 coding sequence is TGTGCCAGCAGTCTCGGGGGTTTCTCTCCCGGGGAGCTGTTTTTT. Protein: CASSLGGFSPGELFF. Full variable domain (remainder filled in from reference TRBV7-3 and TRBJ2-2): GAGVSQTPSNKVTEKGKYVELRCDPISGHTALYWYRQSLGQGPEFLIYFQGTGAADDSGLPNDRFFAVRPEGSVSTLKIQRTERGDSAVYLCASSLGGFSPGELFFGEGSRLTVL.

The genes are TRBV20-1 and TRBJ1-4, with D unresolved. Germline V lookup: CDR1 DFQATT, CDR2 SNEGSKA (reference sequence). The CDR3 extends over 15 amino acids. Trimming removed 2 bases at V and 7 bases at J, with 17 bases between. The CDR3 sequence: CSARPGSLSGEKLFF. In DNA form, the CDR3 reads TGCAGTGCTAGACCCGGGAGCCTTTCGGGTGAAAAACTGTTTTTT.

The CDR3 bases are TGTGCCAGCAGCCCAACTGTGGGGTTGGCCCAGCATTTT. This sequence encodes CASSPTVGLAQHF. The chain combines TRBV7-6 with TRBJ1-5, with unresolved D. CDR3 length: 13 residues. Between the trimmed V and J ends, which lost 5 bases and 11 bases, there was a span of 16 bases. Germline V gives CDR1 SGHVS, CDR2 FNYEAQ.

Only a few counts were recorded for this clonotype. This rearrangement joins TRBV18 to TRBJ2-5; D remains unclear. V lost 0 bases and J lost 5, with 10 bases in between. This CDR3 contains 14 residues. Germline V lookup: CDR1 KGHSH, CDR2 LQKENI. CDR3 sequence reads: CASSPPNLWETQYF. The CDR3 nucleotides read TGTGCCAGCTCACCACCAAACCTGTGGGAGACCCAGTACTTC. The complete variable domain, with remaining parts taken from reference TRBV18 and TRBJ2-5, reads NAGVMQNPRHLVRRRGQEARLRCSPMKGHSHVYWYRQLPEEGLKFMVYLQKENIIDESGMPKERFSAEFPKEGPSILRIQQVVRGDSAAYFCASSPPNLWETQYFGPGTRLLVL.

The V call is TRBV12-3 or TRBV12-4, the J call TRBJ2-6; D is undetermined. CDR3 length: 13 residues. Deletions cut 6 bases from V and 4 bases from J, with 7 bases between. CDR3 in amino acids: CASRLLGANVLTF. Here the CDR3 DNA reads TGTGCCAGCAGGTTGTTGGGGGCCAACGTCCTGACTTTC.

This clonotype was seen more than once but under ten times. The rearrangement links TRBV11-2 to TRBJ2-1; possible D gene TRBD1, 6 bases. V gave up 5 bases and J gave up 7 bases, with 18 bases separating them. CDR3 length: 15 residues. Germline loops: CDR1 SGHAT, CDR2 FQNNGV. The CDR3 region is CASSMHTSRGNEQFF. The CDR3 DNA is TGTGCCAGCAGCATGCACACTTCTAGGGGGAATGAGCAGTTCTTC.

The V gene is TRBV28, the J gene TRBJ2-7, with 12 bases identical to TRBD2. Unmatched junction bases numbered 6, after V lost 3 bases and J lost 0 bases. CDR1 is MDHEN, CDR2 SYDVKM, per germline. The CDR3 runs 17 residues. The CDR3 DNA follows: TGTGCCAGCAGTTTGGGACTAGCGGGCCAGAGCTCCTACGAGCAGTACTTC. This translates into CASSLGLAGQSSYEQYF.

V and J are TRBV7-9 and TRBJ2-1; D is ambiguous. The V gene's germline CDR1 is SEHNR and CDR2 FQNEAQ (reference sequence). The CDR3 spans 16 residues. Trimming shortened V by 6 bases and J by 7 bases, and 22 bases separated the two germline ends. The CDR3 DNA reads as TGTGCCAGCAGTTTGACAAGGGTCACGTCGACAAATGAGCAGTTCTTC. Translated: CASSLTRVTSTNEQFF.

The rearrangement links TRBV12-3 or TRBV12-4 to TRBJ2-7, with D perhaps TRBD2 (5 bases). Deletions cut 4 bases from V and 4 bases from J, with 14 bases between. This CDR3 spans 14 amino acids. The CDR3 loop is CASSSLGSRYEQYF. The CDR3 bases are TGTGCCAGCAGTTCGTTGGGGAGCCGGTACGAGCAGTACTTC.

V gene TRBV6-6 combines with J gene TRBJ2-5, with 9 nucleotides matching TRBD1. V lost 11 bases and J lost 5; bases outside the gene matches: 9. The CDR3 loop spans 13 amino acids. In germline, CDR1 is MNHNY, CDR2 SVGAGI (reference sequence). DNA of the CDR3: TGTGCCGGGGACAGGGAATTTGTGGAGACCCAGTACTTC. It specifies CAGDREFVETQYF.

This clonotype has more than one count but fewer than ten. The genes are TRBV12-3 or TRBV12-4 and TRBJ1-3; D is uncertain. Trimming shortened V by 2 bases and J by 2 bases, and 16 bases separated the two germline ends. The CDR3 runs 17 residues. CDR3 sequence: CASSLRSRARTGNTIYF. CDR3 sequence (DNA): TGTGCCAGCAGTTTAAGATCACGCGCTAGGACTGGAAACACCATATATTTT.

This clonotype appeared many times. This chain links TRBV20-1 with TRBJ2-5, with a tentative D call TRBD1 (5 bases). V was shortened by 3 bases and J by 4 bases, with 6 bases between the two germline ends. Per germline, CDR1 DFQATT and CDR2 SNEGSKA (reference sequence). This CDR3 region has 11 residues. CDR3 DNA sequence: TGCAGTGCTAGTGGGGCAGAGACCCAGTACTTC. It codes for CSASGAETQYF.

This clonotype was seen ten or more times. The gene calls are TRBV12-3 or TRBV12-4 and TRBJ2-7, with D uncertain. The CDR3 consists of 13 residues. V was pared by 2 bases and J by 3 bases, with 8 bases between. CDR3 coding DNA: TGTGCCAGCAGTTTACCTCCATACTACGAGCAGTACTTC. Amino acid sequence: CASSLPPYYEQYF.

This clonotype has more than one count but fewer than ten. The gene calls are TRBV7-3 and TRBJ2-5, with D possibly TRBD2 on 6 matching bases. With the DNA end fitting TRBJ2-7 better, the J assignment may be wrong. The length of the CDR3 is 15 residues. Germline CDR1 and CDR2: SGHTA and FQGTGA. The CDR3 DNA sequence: TGTGCCAGCAGCTTAAACGGGGGAGCCTTCTACGAGCAGTACTTC. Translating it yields CASSLNGGAFYEQYF.

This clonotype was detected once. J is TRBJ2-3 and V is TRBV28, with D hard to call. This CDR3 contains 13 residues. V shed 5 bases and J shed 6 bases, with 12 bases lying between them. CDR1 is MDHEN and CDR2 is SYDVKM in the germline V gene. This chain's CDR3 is CASSPRSSDTQYF. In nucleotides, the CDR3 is TGTGCCAGCAGTCCGCGCTCTTCGGATACGCAGTATTTT.

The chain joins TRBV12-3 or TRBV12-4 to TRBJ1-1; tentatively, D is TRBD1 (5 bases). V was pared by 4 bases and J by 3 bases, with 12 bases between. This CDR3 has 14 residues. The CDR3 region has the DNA TGTGCCAGCAGTTACCAGGGAAGGGACACTGAAGCTTTCTTT. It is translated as CASSYQGRDTEAFF.

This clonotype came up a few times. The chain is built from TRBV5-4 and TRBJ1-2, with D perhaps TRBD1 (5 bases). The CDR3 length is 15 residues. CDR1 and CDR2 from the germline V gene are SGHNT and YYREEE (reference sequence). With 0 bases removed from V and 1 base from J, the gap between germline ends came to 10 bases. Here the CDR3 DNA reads TGTGCCAGCAGCTTGGAGACAGCCAATAACTATGGCTACACCTTC. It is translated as CASSLETANNYGYTF.